Reported below is one TCR beta chain. Its antigen remains unknown. The sample belongs to a study of radiotherapy plus CTLA-4 blockade in lung cancer. Overall study findings and caveats: The best prediction of response reportedly came from early blood T cell clone dynamics, with interferon-beta. Peripheral blood showed expansion of tumor-derived TCR clones after radiotherapy and ipilimumab.

CDR1 and CDR2 (germline): MGHRA, YSYEKL. The CDR3 has 15 amino acids. After removal of 1 base from V and 6 bases from J, the junction contained 9 bases not matched to a gene. Sequenced by immunoSEQ multiplex PCR; TCRdb stores in-frame clones only, minus some. Of approximately 47,000 clones in the sample, about 81% were seen once. The chain joins TRBV4-1 to TRBJ2-7, with 7 bases that match TRBD2. The sequence came from a human donor with non-small cell lung cancer who had stable disease on radiotherapy plus ipilimumab. The sample consisted of peripheral blood, taken from a patient treated with radiotherapy plus ipilimumab. The CDR3 nucleotides are TGCGCCAGCAGCCAAGCCGGACTAGGACGCCTCGAGCAGTACTTC. Its protein is CASSQAGLGRLEQYF.